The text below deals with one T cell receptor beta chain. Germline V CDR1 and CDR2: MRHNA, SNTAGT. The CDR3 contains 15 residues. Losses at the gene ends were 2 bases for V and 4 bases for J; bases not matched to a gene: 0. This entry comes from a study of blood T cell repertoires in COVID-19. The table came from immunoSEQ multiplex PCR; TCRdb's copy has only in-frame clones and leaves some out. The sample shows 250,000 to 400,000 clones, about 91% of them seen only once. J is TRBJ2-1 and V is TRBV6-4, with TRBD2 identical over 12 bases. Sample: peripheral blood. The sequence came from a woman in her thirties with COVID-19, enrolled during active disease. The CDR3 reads CASSDTSGGYNEQFF. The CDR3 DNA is TGTGCCAGCAGTGACACTAGCGGGGGGTACAATGAGCAGTTCTTC.